The 9 T cell receptor beta chains below all came from one sample that was sequenced in a study of shared clonotypes between healthy human individuals (TCRdb year 2020). To prepare the library, the immunoSEQ multiplex PCR assay was applied. In TCRdb, the immuneACCESS table is reduced to in-frame sequences with V and J assigned. These tables do not hold every clone; where another copy was compared, an unresolved V gene accounts for under half, and the others remain unexplained. This sample gives about 1,500,000 clones in total; more than 95% of them show up just once. Of the sample, approximately 1.1% falls within the top ten clones. Specimen: naive CD4+ T cells sorted from blood. This sample's cell subset or site label indicates: CD45RA+ positively selected. The receptors come from a man aged 25-45 years in good health.

The chain combines TRBV5-4 with TRBJ1-1, with TRBD1 matching over 8 bases. V lost 4 bases to trimming and J lost 2 bases; unmatched junction nucleotides: 4. The CDR3 contains 14 residues. Germline assignment: CDR1 SGHNT and CDR2 YYREEE (reference sequence). Written as DNA, the CDR3 is TGTGCCAGCAGCCAGGACAGGGCTAACACTGAAGCTTTCTTT. It is translated as CASSQDRANTEAFF.

V gene TRBV5-4 combines with J gene TRBJ2-3; D gene ambiguous. Trimming pared 3 bases from V and 1 base from J, leaving 18 bases between. CDR1 SGHNT and CDR2 YYREEE come from the germline V gene (reference sequence). The CDR3 sequence is 17 residues long. The CDR3 nucleotides read TGTGCCAGCAGCTCGCTCGGGTGGGCTGGGGGCACAGATACGCAGTATTTT. Amino acids: CASSSLGWAGGTDTQYF.

This clone appeared once. V is TRBV28 and J is TRBJ1-1; no clear D gene. There are 14 residues in the CDR3. V dropped 6 bases and J dropped 0 bases, with 11 bases sitting between them. Germline CDR1 MDHEN, CDR2 SYDVKM. The CDR3 loop reads CASRDVGLNTEAFF. For the CDR3, the DNA is TGTGCCAGCAGGGATGTGGGGTTGAACACTGAAGCTTTCTTT.

The rearrangement joins TRBV7-9 to TRBJ2-3, with 16 bases lining up with TRBD2. The trim removed 5 bases at V and 2 bases at J, leaving 7 bases unmatched. Germline assignment: CDR1 SEHNR and CDR2 FQNEAQ (reference sequence). The CDR3 runs to 18 residues. As DNA, the CDR3 is TGTGCCAGCAGCCCGGGGACTAGCGGGAGGGCGCACACAGATACGCAGTATTTT. Amino acids: CASSPGTSGRAHTDTQYF.

The V gene is TRBV12-5, the J gene TRBJ2-2; D call uncertain. The CDR3 has 13 residues. The germline gives CDR1 LGHNT, CDR2 FRNRAP. The V end lost 2 bases, the J end lost 5 bases, and 6 bases lay between the germline ends. Here the CDR3 DNA reads TGTGCTAGTGGTTTGCCGTGGACCGGGGAGCTGTTTTTT. It is translated as CASGLPWTGELFF.

The rearrangement joins TRBV5-4 to TRBJ2-3; 8 bases match TRBD2. After removal of 4 bases from V and 5 bases from J, the junction contained 9 bases not matched to a gene. The CDR3 is 15 residues long. Germline V gene data show CDR1 as SGHNT and CDR2 as YYREEE (reference sequence). Here the CDR3 reads CASSGSGTRKDTQYF. The CDR3 DNA sequence: TGTGCCAGCAGCGGTAGCGGGACAAGGAAAGATACGCAGTATTTT.

V is TRBV28 and J is TRBJ2-5, with a possible D match to TRBD2 (7 bases). This CDR3 has 13 amino acids. V was cut by 2 bases and J by 9 bases, with 13 bases left in between. In germline, CDR1 is MDHEN, CDR2 SYDVKM. In DNA form, the CDR3 reads TGTGCCAGCAGTTTACCGGGGGCGGGGGCCCAGTACTTC. This translates into CASSLPGAGAQYF.

The J gene is TRBJ2-3, the V gene TRBV6-6; weak D call: TRBD2 (7 bases). The germline gives CDR1 MNHNY, CDR2 SVGAGI (reference sequence). The V end lost 0 bases, the J end lost 12 bases, and 13 bases lay between the germline ends. This CDR3 contains 13 residues. The CDR3 sequence is CASSYSGGVGQYF. As DNA, the CDR3 is TGTGCCAGCAGTTACTCAGGGGGGGTGGGCCAGTATTTT.

The rearrangement joins TRBV11-2 to TRBJ2-7; 7 nucleotides line up with TRBD2. J lost 1 base, V lost 6 bases, and 9 bases had no gene match. Germline loops: CDR1 SGHAT, CDR2 FQNNGV. The CDR3 spans 15 residues. The CDR3 here is CASSHPVGGSYEQYF. The CDR3 DNA reads as TGTGCCAGCAGTCACCCGGTGGGAGGGTCCTACGAGCAGTACTTC. Full variable domain (rest looked up from reference TRBV11-2 and TRBJ2-7): EAGVAQSPRYKIIEKRQSVAFWCNPISGHATLYWYQQILGQGPKLLIQFQNNGVVDDSQLPKDRFSAERLKGVDSTLKIQPAKLEDSAVYLCASSHPVGGSYEQYFGPGTRLTVT.